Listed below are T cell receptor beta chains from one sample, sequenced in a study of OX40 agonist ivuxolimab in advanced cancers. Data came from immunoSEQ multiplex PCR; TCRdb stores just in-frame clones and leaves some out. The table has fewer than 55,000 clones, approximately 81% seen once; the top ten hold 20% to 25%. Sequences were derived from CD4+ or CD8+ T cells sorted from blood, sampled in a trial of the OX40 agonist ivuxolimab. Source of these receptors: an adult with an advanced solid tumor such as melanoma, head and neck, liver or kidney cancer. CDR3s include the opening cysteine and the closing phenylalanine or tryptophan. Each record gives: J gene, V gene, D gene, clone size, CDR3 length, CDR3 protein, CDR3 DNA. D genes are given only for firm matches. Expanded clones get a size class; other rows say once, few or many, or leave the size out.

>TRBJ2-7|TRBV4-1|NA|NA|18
CASSQVSSLGSPPVEQYF
TGCGCCAGCAGCCAAGTAAGCTCTCTGGGCTCACCGCCTGTGGAGCAGTACTTC
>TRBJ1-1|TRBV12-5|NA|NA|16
CASGLVLGRGVFEAFF
TGTGCTAGTGGTTTGGTACTTGGCAGGGGAGTTTTTGAAGCTTTCTTT
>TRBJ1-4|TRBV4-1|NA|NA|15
CASSPKALGNEKLFF
TGCGCCAGCAGCCCAAAGGCCCTCGGAAATGAAAAACTGTTTTTT
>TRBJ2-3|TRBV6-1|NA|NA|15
CASSEALQGPDTQYF
TGTGCCAGCAGTGAAGCGCTTCAGGGACCAGATACGCAGTATTTT
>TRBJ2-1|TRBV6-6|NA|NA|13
CAYLSDTNNEQFF
TGTGCCTATCTTTCCGACACAAACAATGAGCAGTTCTTC
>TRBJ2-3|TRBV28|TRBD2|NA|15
CASRPRAGGGDTQYF
TGTGCCAGCCGCCCTAGGGCGGGGGGAGGGGATACGCAGTATTTT
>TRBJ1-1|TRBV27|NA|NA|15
CASSSRRGVNTEAFF
TGTGCCAGCAGTAGCCGACGGGGGGTGAACACTGAAGCTTTCTTT
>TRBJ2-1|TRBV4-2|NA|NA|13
CASSQDLGDEQFF
TGTGCCAGCAGCCAAGATCTAGGGGACGAGCAGTTCTTC
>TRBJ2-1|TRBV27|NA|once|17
CASSLSNTRPPLGEQFF
TGTGCCAGCAGTTTATCGAACACTAGGCCGCCGTTGGGTGAGCAGTTCTTC
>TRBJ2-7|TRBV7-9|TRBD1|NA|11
CASSPGGEQYF
TGTGCCAGCAGCCCAGGGGGCGAGCAGTACTTC
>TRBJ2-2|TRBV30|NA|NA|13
CAWGQQVTGELFF
TGTGCCTGGGGGCAACAGGTGACCGGGGAGCTGTTTTTT
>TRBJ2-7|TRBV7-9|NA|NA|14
CASSPTGGRYEQYF
TGTGCCAGCAGCCCCACTGGGGGTCGATACGAGCAGTACTTC
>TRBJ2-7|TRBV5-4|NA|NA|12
CASSLDFYEQYF
TGTGCCAGCAGCTTGGACTTCTACGAGCAGTACTTC
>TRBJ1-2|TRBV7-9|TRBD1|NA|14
CASSLVQGAYGYTF
TGTGCCAGCAGCTTAGTCCAGGGGGCTTATGGCTACACCTTC
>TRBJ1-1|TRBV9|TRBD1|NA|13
CASSAGTAYGAFF
TGTGCCAGCAGCGCCGGGACAGCCTACGGAGCTTTCTTT
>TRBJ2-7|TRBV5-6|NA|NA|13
CASSFGESYEQYF
TGTGCCAGCAGCTTCGGAGAATCCTACGAGCAGTACTTC
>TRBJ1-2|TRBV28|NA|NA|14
CASSFNSWAYGYTF
TGTGCCAGCAGTTTCAACAGCTGGGCCTATGGCTACACCTTC
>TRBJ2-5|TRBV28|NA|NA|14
CASSPRLLGETQYF
TGTGCCAGCAGCCCTCGACTCCTCGGGGAGACCCAGTACTTC
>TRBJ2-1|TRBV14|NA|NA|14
CASSQVDSFNEQFF
TGTGCCAGCAGCCAAGTCGACAGTTTCAATGAGCAGTTCTTC
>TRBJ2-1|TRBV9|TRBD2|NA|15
CASSEGGLAGNEQFF
TGTGCCAGCAGCGAGGGAGGGCTAGCGGGGAATGAGCAGTTCTTC
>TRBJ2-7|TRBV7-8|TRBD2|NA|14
CASSLGTSRGEQYF
TGTGCCAGCAGCCTCGGGACTAGCCGGGGCGAGCAGTACTTC
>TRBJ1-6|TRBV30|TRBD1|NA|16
CAWSAQGVHYNSPLHF
TGTGCCTGGAGTGCTCAGGGGGTACACTATAATTCACCCCTCCACTTT
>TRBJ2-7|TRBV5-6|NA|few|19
CASSSDRAKPGLVIYEQYF
TGTGCCAGCAGCTCGGACAGGGCTAAACCGGGACTAGTAATCTACGAGCAGTACTTC
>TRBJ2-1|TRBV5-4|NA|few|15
CASSLSGGSYNEQFF
TGTGCCAGCAGCTTGTCCGGGGGTTCCTACAATGAGCAGTTCTTC
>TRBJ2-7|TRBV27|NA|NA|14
CASSTGAGVYEQYF
TGTGCCAGCAGCACCGGGGCCGGGGTTTACGAGCAGTACTTC
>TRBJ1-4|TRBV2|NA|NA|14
CASSNPSENEKLFF
TGTGCCAGCAGTAACCCGTCTGAAAATGAAAAACTGTTTTTT
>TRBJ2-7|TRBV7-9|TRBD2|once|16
CASSSPAAGGTYEQYF
TGTGCCAGCAGCTCCCCCGCAGCGGGGGGTACCTACGAGCAGTACTTC
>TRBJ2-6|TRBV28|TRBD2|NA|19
CASRRVGLAGGGGANVLTF
TGTGCCAGCAGGCGAGTTGGACTAGCGGGAGGAGGTGGGGCCAACGTCCTGACTTTC
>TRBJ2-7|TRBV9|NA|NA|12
CASSVPGSEQYF
TGTGCCAGCAGCGTCCCAGGCAGCGAGCAGTACTTC
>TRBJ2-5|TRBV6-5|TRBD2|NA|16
CASSYSGTSGAETQYF
TGTGCCAGCAGTTACTCCGGGACTAGCGGGGCAGAGACCCAGTACTTC
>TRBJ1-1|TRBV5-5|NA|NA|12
CASSLGGNEAFF
TGTGCCAGCAGCTTGGGTGGGAACGAAGCTTTCTTT
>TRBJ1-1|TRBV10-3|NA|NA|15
CAISEGGVAYTEAFF
TGTGCCATCAGTGAGGGGGGCGTCGCGTACACTGAAGCTTTCTTT
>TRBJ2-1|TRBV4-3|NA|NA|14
CASSQEGLLGEQFF
TGCGCCAGCAGCCAAGAAGGACTCCTGGGTGAGCAGTTCTTC
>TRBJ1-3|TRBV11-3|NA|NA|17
CASSRGTGGVEGNTIYF
TGTGCCAGCAGCCGGGGAACCGGAGGGGTGGAGGGAAACACCATATATTTT
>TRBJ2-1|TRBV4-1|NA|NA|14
CASSQDIGVNEQFF
TGCGCCAGCAGCCAAGATATCGGGGTCAATGAGCAGTTCTTC
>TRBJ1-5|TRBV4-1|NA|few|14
CASSQGRGNQPQHF
TGCGCCAGCAGCCAAGGTCGGGGAAATCAGCCCCAGCATTTT
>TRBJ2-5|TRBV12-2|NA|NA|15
CASRSSSLSRLTQYF
TGTGCAAGTCGCTCCTCCTCTCTTAGTCGGTTAACCCAGTACTTC
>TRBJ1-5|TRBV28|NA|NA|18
CASTPSPPSEYSNQPQHF
TGTGCCAGCACCCCATCCCCACCATCCGAATATAGCAATCAGCCCCAGCATTTT
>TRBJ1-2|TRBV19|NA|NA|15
CASSSRGGRMDGYTF
TGTGCCAGTAGTTCGAGGGGGGGGCGTATGGATGGCTACACCTTC
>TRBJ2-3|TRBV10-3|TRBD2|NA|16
CAIRGLAGGPTDTQYF
TGTGCCATCAGGGGACTAGCGGGGGGGCCCACAGATACGCAGTATTTT
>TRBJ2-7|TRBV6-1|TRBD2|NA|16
CASSETLTSGSYEQYF
TGTGCCAGCAGTGAAACCTTGACTAGCGGGAGCTACGAGCAGTACTTC
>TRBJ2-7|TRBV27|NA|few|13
CASRQGGSYEQYF
TGTGCCAGCAGACAGGGAGGGTCCTACGAGCAGTACTTC